Following are 30 T cell receptor beta chains from one sample sequenced in a study of spatial heterogeneity in lung cancer (dated by TCRdb to about 2019). The label giving this sample's time point can be read as: sample taken at primary tumor resection. TCR sequencing used whole RNA extracted from tumor and nontumor lung tissue, or from cryopreserved PBMC samples, without cell sorting. Library creation used 5' RACE. TCRdb shows the sequencer as NextSeq 500. TCRdb passed the public sequencing reads through fastp at Q25 and MiXCR, retaining productive beta sequences. Each entry merges the rows of one CDR3 protein and shows their most common DNA and genes. In all, the sample holds roughly 40,000 distinct CDR3 sequences, and approximately 6.9% of those were seen once. The biggest ten clones account for around two fifths of the sample. The sample was PBMCs, taken at surgery. The source is a female donor with early-stage non-small cell lung cancer.

This clonotype was counted at least ten times. This chain joins TRBV7-2 and TRBJ2-3; the D is unclear. The CDR3 has 12 residues. CDR1 is SGHTA, CDR2 FQGNSA, per germline. V was cut by 5 bases and J by 0 bases, with 3 bases left in between. CDR3 region: CASSASTDTQYF. In DNA form, the CDR3 reads TGTGCCAGCAGCGCTAGCACAGATACGCAGTATTTT. The full variable domain, completed using reference TRBV7-2 and TRBJ2-3, is GAGVSQSPSNKVTEKGKDVELRCDPISGHTALYWYRQSLGQGLEFLIYFQGNSAPDKSGLPSDRFSAERTGGSVSTLTIQRTQQEDSAVYLCASSASTDTQYFGPGTRLTVL.

Ten or more counts support this clonotype. This chain uses TRBV6-2 or TRBV6-3 with TRBJ2-7; D is possibly TRBD1 (5 bases). The germline CDR1 and CDR2 sequences are MNHEY and SVGEGT. This CDR3 spans 13 amino acids. The ends were cut back, 6 bases at V and 3 bases at J, with 12 bases in the middle. CDR3 nucleotides: TGTGCCAGCAGCGACAGCACGGACTACGAGCAGTACTTC. It encodes CASSDSTDYEQYF.

This clonotype occurred many times. The junction differs from germline at one of its ends, possibly a read error. This chain uses TRBV2 with TRBJ2-2; possibly TRBD1 for D (5 bases). Germline values: CDR1 SNHLY, CDR2 FYNNEI. The CDR3 runs 17 residues. CDR3 in amino acids: CASSKTGALTKTGELFF. The CDR3 DNA is TGTGCCAGCAGCAAAACAGGCGCCCTAACGAAAACCGGGGAGCTGTTTTTT.

The gene calls are TRBV4-3 and TRBJ2-7; D gene unclear. The CDR3 covers 13 residues. The V gene lost 0 bases and the J gene lost 5 bases, with 8 bases spanning the gap. From germline, CDR1 is LGHNA and CDR2 YSLEER. CDR3: CASSQESADEQYF. CDR3 bases: TGCGCCAGCAGCCAAGAGAGTGCGGACGAGCAGTACTTC.

This clonotype was detected a few times. This sequence joins TRBV9 and TRBJ2-5; 8 nucleotides agree with TRBD1. The CDR3 loop spans 14 amino acids. Germline loops: CDR1 SGDLS, CDR2 YYNGEE. V dropped 3 bases and J dropped 5; count of bases not matched to a gene: 6. The CDR3: CASSGPGGLETQYF. Here the CDR3 DNA reads TGTGCCAGCAGCGGCCCAGGGGGCCTTGAGACCCAGTACTTC.

This clonotype was counted at least ten times. The chain couples TRBV4-1 to TRBJ2-3; 9 positions agree with TRBD2. The CDR3 has 16 amino acids. V lost 0 bases and J lost 5; bases outside the gene matches: 6. Germline V gives CDR1 MGHRA, CDR2 YSYEKL. CDR3 protein: CASSQELLAGQDTQYF. CDR3 DNA sequence: TGCGCCAGCAGCCAAGAACTACTAGCGGGTCAAGATACGCAGTATTTT.

This clonotype was recorded a few times. The rearrangement links TRBV28 to TRBJ1-4, with 10 bases fitting TRBD1. From germline, CDR1 is MDHEN and CDR2 SYDVKM. CDR3 length equals 16 residues. Trimming removed 9 bases from V and 5 bases from J; junction bases left unmatched: 12. CDR3 region: CASTGTGAPSNEKLFF. The CDR3 DNA follows: TGTGCCAGTACCGGGACAGGGGCCCCATCGAATGAAAAACTGTTTTTT.

This clonotype has ten or more counts. The CDR3 nucleotides are TGTGCCAGCAGCTCCCAGGGGCGGGGGGTGCAAGAGACCCAGTACTTC. This translates into CASSSQGRGVQETQYF. V and J are TRBV11-2 and TRBJ2-5; 8 nucleotides match TRBD2. The CDR3 runs to 16 residues. Germline CDR1 is SGHAT and CDR2 is FQNNGV. With 4 bases clipped from V and 2 bases from J, the junction kept 9 bases outside the gene matches.

The chain couples TRBV2 to TRBJ1-2; weak D call: TRBD1 (6 bases). The V end was cut by 1 base, the J end by 2 bases, with 11 bases between. Germline V gives CDR1 SNHLY, CDR2 FYNNEI. CDR3 size: 15 residues. CDR3 nucleotides: TGTGCCAGCAGTGAAGTCTGGGGGCAGAACTATGGCTACACCTTC. Amino acid sequence: CASSEVWGQNYGYTF.

This clonotype has just a few counts. The rearrangement uses TRBV21-1 and TRBJ2-5; the table's TRBD2 call for D was not verified on the DNA. TRBV21-1 is flagged as a pseudogene. This CDR3 has 19 amino acids. CDR3 in DNA: TGTGCCAGCAGCAAGGAGGTGGAGCGTCTAGCGGGGATCAAAGAGACCCAGTACTTC. Translating gives CASSKEVERLAGIKETQYF.

In its sample, this clonotype was seen many times. This chain connects TRBV20-1 to TRBJ2-1, with D perhaps given as TRBD1 or TRBD2 (7 bases each). This CDR3 is 14 amino acids long. Trimming removed 5 bases from V and 2 bases from J, with 13 bases in between. Germline lookup yields CDR1 DFQATT and CDR2 SNEGSKA (reference sequence). CDR3 sequence reads: CSAYSGGAYNEQFF. CDR3 nucleotide sequence: TGCAGTGCTTATTCAGGGGGGGCCTACAATGAGCAGTTCTTC.

At least ten counts were recorded for this clonotype. V and J are TRBV15 and TRBJ2-1, with 8 bases matching TRBD1. V lost 3 bases to trimming and J lost 6 bases; unmatched junction nucleotides: 1. The CDR3 is 13 amino acids. Germline values: CDR1 LNHNV, CDR2 YYDKDF (reference sequence). In nucleotides, the CDR3 is TGTGCCACCAGCAGGGGGACAGGCAATGAGCAGTTCTTC. Its protein is CATSRGTGNEQFF.

This clonotype was detected ten times or more. The rearrangement links TRBV24-1 to TRBJ2-5; tentatively, D is TRBD1 (5 bases). The V end lost 3 bases, the J end lost 3 bases, and 10 bases lay between the germline ends. Germline assignment: CDR1 KGHDR and CDR2 SFDVKD. The CDR3 is 14 amino acids. As DNA, the CDR3 is TGTGCCACCAGTGATGCTCTAGGGGAAGAGACCCAGTACTTC. It translates to CATSDALGEETQYF.

The CDR3 protein is CASSQRTNSPLHF. The CDR3 DNA reads TGCGCCAGCAGCCAAAGGACGAATTCACCCCTCCACTTT. The chain uses TRBV4-1 and TRBJ1-6; D is unclear. Trimming removed 2 bases at V and 7 bases at J, with 6 bases between. Per germline, CDR1 MGHRA and CDR2 YSYEKL. The CDR3 covers 13 residues.

This clonotype was counted at least ten times. This CDR3 is CASSQEYGGVQPQHF. In DNA, the CDR3 is TGCGCCAGCAGCCAAGAATACGGGGGGGTCCAGCCCCAGCATTTT. The chain has TRBV4-3 and TRBJ1-5; tentatively, D is TRBD1 (5 bases). CDR3 length equals 15 residues. V lost 0 bases to trimming and J lost 7 bases, with 13 bases between them. The V gene's germline CDR1 is LGHNA and CDR2 YSLEER.

This clonotype was seen repeatedly, ten times or more. The V call is TRBV9, the J call TRBJ2-3; TRBD2 might be the D (6 bases). With 6 bases removed from V and 5 bases from J, the gap between germline ends came to 16 bases. CDR1 and CDR2 (germline): SGDLS, YYNGEE. This CDR3 comprises 14 residues. Here the CDR3 DNA reads TGTGCCAGCACCAGGGACTTCTTTGGAGATACGCAGTATTTT. Protein sequence: CASTRDFFGDTQYF.

This clonotype was seen only a few times. The chain links TRBV12-5 to TRBJ1-1; 7 bases fit TRBD1. The CDR3 is made up of 14 amino acids. From germline, CDR1 is LGHNT and CDR2 FRNRAP. V dropped 7 bases and J dropped 6; count of bases not matched to a gene: 11. Here the CDR3 DNA reads TGTGCTAGTGCCATTGCTCAGGGGGTCGCTGAAGCTTTCTTT. Amino acid sequence: CASAIAQGVAEAFF.

This chain connects TRBV12-3 or TRBV12-4 to TRBJ2-3, with D unresolved. CDR3 size: 14 residues. The V and J ends lost 4 bases and 0 bases respectively, with 8 bases between them. CDR3 amino acids: CASSSGVSTDTQYF. The DNA for the CDR3 is TGTGCCAGCAGTTCCGGTGTAAGCACAGATACGCAGTATTTT.

This clonotype was seen a handful of times. The genes are TRBV5-1 and TRBJ2-7; 10 nucleotides agree with TRBD2. CDR1 and CDR2 (germline): SGHRS, YFSETQ. This CDR3 is 16 amino acids long. J lost 5 bases, V lost 0 bases, and 8 bases had no gene match. CDR3 sequence: CASSLVPSGGANEQYF. CDR3 nucleotide sequence: TGCGCCAGCAGCTTGGTCCCCAGCGGGGGGGCCAACGAGCAGTACTTC.

This clonotype has at least ten counts. The J gene is TRBJ2-5, the V gene TRBV27; D possibly corresponds to TRBD2 (5 bases). The CDR3 runs to 13 residues. The ends were cut back, 3 bases at V and 6 bases at J, with 11 bases in the middle. The germline CDR1 and CDR2 sequences are MNHEY and SMNVEV (reference sequence). The CDR3 DNA reads as TGTGCCAGCAGTTTGGCCGGAGGACAGACCCAGTACTTC. It yields the protein CASSLAGGQTQYF.

V gene TRBV29-1 combines with J gene TRBJ2-3; 8 bases map to TRBD2. The germline gives CDR1 SQVTM, CDR2 ANQGSEA. Unmatched junction bases numbered 9, after V lost 5 bases and J lost 2 bases. There are 15 residues in the CDR3. The CDR3 spells CSVSQQREPTDTQYF. The CDR3 DNA follows: TGCAGCGTTTCCCAGCAGCGGGAGCCCACAGATACGCAGTATTTT.

This clonotype is a singleton in its sample. This rearrangement joins TRBV20-1 to TRBJ1-2; no reliable D call. Germline loops: CDR1 DFQATT, CDR2 SNEGSKA (reference sequence). The V gene lost 6 bases and the J gene lost 0 bases, with 14 bases spanning the gap. The CDR3 runs 14 residues. The CDR3 DNA reads as TGCAGTGCCCCCGGGAACCAGGCTAACTATGGCTACACCTTC. This sequence encodes CSAPGNQANYGYTF.

This clonotype was seen a handful of times. This chain connects TRBV3-1 to TRBJ2-2; TRBD2 aligns across 7 bases. The ends lost 4 bases at V and 4 bases at J; junction bases unmatched: 6. Germline V gene lookup returns CDR1 LGHDT and CDR2 YNNKEL (reference sequence). The CDR3 spans 15 residues. The DNA for the CDR3 is TGTGCCAGCAGCCGGACTAGTTCCGGCACCGGGGAGCTGTTTTTT. The encoded protein is CASSRTSSGTGELFF.

This clonotype was detected ten times or more. The rearrangement links TRBV20-1 to TRBJ2-7; no clear D. The V end lost 0 bases, the J end lost 6 bases, and 9 bases lay between the germline ends. This CDR3 has 12 amino acids. CDR1 and CDR2 from the germline V gene are DFQATT and SNEGSKA (reference sequence). CDR3 DNA sequence: TGCAGTGCTAGAGATAAAGGGATCGAGCAGTACTTC. Protein sequence: CSARDKGIEQYF.

This clonotype was detected a few times. The chain employs TRBV14 and TRBJ1-2; a possible D gene is TRBD1 (6 bases). Trimming took 0 bases from V and 3 from J, leaving 11 bases between them. This CDR3 contains 15 residues. Per the germline V gene, CDR1 is SGHDN and CDR2 is FVKESK. The DNA for the CDR3 is TGTGCCAGCAGCCAAGATTTTACAGGGCACTATGGCTACACCTTC. Translation: CASSQDFTGHYGYTF. Combining the CDR3 with reference TRBV14 and TRBJ1-2 gives the whole variable domain EAGVTQFPSHSVIEKGQTVTLRCDPISGHDNLYWYRRVMGKEIKFLLHFVKESKQDESGMPNNRFLAERTGGTYSTLKVQPAELEDSGVYFCASSQDFTGHYGYTFGSGTRLTVV.

This clonotype was found many times. The chain links TRBV4-1 to TRBJ2-5; 8 positions match TRBD2. Losses at the gene ends were 1 base for V and 2 bases for J; bases not matched to a gene: 12. CDR3 length: 18 amino acids. Germline values: CDR1 MGHRA, CDR2 YSYEKL. The CDR3, as DNA: TGCGCCAGCAGCCAAGGCGTAGCGGGGACCTACAATCAAGAGACCCAGTACTTC. Amino acids: CASSQGVAGTYNQETQYF.

This rearrangement joins TRBV7-3 to TRBJ1-1; the D is unclear. Germline V lookup: CDR1 SGHTA, CDR2 FQGTGA. Trimming removed 4 bases at V and 0 bases at J, with 12 bases between. CDR3 length: 15 amino acids. CDR3 residues: CASSSSTIMNTEAFF. The CDR3 nucleotides are TGTGCCAGCAGCTCCTCCACGATCATGAACACTGAAGCTTTCTTT.

Points on this clonotype: A junction end diverges from the germline sequence, so it may reflect a read error. The rearrangement joins TRBV18 to TRBJ2-5; no definite D call. This CDR3 is built from 14 residues. CDR1 and CDR2 (germline): KGHSH, LQKENI. In DNA, the CDR3 is TGTGACAGCTCACCACCGGCAGGTCAAGAGACCCAGTACTTC. Residues: CDSSPPAGQETQYF. The full variable domain, with the rest looked up from reference TRBV18 and TRBJ2-5, is NAGVMQNPRHLVRRRGQEARLRCSPMKGHSHVYWYRQLPEEGLKFMVYLQKENIIDESGMPKERFSAEFPKEGPSILRIQQVVRGDSAAYFCDSSPPAGQETQYFGPGTRLLVL.

This clonotype was counted ten times or more. CDR3 nucleotide sequence: TGTGCCAGCAGCTTAGATGGCAGCCCCTATGGCTACACCTTC. The encoded protein is CASSLDGSPYGYTF. The chain joins TRBV7-2 to TRBJ1-2; no clear D gene. Trimming stripped 1 base from V and 4 bases from J, with 10 bases between. The CDR3 extends over 14 amino acids. Germline V CDR1 and CDR2: SGHTA, FQGNSA.

This clonotype was seen at least ten times. V is TRBV11-3 and J is TRBJ2-7, with 7 bases identical to TRBD1. Unmatched junction bases numbered 12, after V lost 5 bases and J lost 5 bases. The CDR3 extends over 15 amino acids. Germline CDR1 SGHNT, CDR2 YENEEA. The CDR3 reads CASSPDIYRGHEQYF. The DNA of the CDR3 is TGTGCCAGCAGCCCGGACATTTACAGGGGTCACGAGCAGTACTTC.